This T cell receptor beta chain was found in a study of PD-1 blockade in classical Hodgkin lymphoma. Study-wide findings and caveats: With CD4+ cells, TCR diversity rose significantly by C4D1, but not with CD8+ cells. For complete responders, baseline diversity was comparable to that of newly diagnosed patients.

Profiling relied on immunoSEQ multiplex PCR, and the TCRdb table lists in-frame clones only, not all of them. The data show some 20,000 clones, about 80% seen once. A remark on this clone: Its cognate antigen is unknown.

The ends were cut back, 0 bases at V and 6 bases at J, with 12 bases in the middle. Germline V gene lookup returns CDR1 MGHRA and CDR2 YSYEKL. The CDR3 length is 15 residues. Relapse was seen in all patients after autologous stem cell transplantation, and brentuximab vedotin exposure was variable. The source material was peripheral blood mononuclear cells (PBMCs), sampled before the second cycle of nivolumab. This receptor was taken from a human donor with classical Hodgkin lymphoma. This chain connects TRBV4-1 to TRBJ2-4; D unresolved. The CDR3 DNA reads as TGCGCCAGCAGCCAAGATGCCGGGTCGAGAAACATTCAGTACTTC. It yields the protein CASSQDAGSRNIQYF.